Listed below are T cell receptor beta chains from one sample, sequenced in a study of radiotherapy plus CTLA-4 blockade in lung cancer. Produced via immunoSEQ multiplex PCR; TCRdb's table is partial and in-frame only. The sample records more than 80,000 clones, about 83% being singletons. Sequenced here: peripheral blood, sampled from a patient treated with radiotherapy plus ipilimumab. The receptors derive from a human donor with non-small cell lung cancer that progressed on radiotherapy plus ipilimumab. Some clones in this sample may be carry-over from other donors' samples. Each CDR3 is given with its conserved first and last residue. The D gene is left open where the match is weak. Expanded clones get a size class; other rows say once, few or many, or leave the size out.

once	TRBV9	TRBJ2-2	TRBD2	CASTVSWASGVSGELFF	TGTGCCAGCACTGTATCATGGGCTAGCGGGGTCTCCGGGGAGCTGTTTTTT
-	TRBV7-2	TRBJ2-1	TRBD2	CASSLAGGTYNEQFF	TGTGCCAGCAGCTTAGCGGGGGGGACCTACAATGAGCAGTTCTTC
once	TRBV27	TRBJ1-6	-	CASSLDSRTYNSPLHF	TGTGCCAGCAGTTTAGACTCCAGGACCTATAATTCACCCCTCCACTTT
-	TRBV9	TRBJ1-3	-	CASSVGPLGNTIYF	TGTGCCAGCAGCGTAGGTCCTCTGGGAAACACCATATATTTT
once	TRBV2	TRBJ1-1	-	CASSEWLGAFF	TGTGCCAGCAGTGAATGGCTGGGGGCTTTCTTT
-	TRBV15	TRBJ1-1	-	CATSRGPQGNTEAFF	TGTGCCACCAGCAGAGGACCCCAGGGGAACACTGAAGCTTTCTTT
once	TRBV27	TRBJ1-2	TRBD1	CASSLQGAGYGYTF	TGTGCCAGCAGTTTACAGGGGGCGGGCTATGGCTACACCTTC
-	TRBV27	TRBJ2-5	-	CASSPGGPLRETQYF	TGTGCCAGCAGTCCCGGGGGCCCGTTGAGAGAGACCCAGTACTTC
-	TRBV9	TRBJ1-3	-	CASSARDSGNTIYF	TGTGCCAGCAGCGCCAGGGACTCTGGAAACACCATATATTTT
-	TRBV7-2	TRBJ2-1	-	CASRVGRHNEQFF	TGTGCCAGCAGGGTGGGGAGGCACAATGAGCAGTTCTTC
-	TRBV6-1	TRBJ2-7	TRBD1	CASSETGFSYEQYF	TGTGCCAGCAGTGAGACAGGGTTTTCGTACGAGCAGTACTTC
-	TRBV7-2	TRBJ1-2	-	CASSYRGVENGYTF	TGTGCCAGCAGCTATAGGGGGGTGGAGAATGGCTACACCTTC
-	TRBV5-1	TRBJ1-1	-	CASSLFGWGTNTEAFF	TGCGCCAGCAGCTTATTTGGTTGGGGGACGAACACTGAAGCTTTCTTT
-	TRBV5-1	TRBJ2-2	TRBD1	CASSLKGQPNTGELFF	TGCGCCAGCAGCTTGAAGGGACAGCCGAACACCGGGGAGCTGTTTTTT
-	TRBV5-1	TRBJ2-1	-	CASSLANPSSYNEQFF	TGCGCCAGCAGCTTGGCAAACCCTAGCTCCTACAATGAGCAGTTCTTC
-	TRBV6-1	TRBJ1-1	-	CASSFASLSNTEAFF	TGTGCCAGCAGTTTTGCAAGCCTATCGAACACTGAAGCTTTCTTT
-	TRBV2	TRBJ1-1	TRBD1	CASRETGGNTEAFF	TGTGCCAGCAGGGAAACAGGGGGCAACACTGAAGCTTTCTTT
-	TRBV6-5	TRBJ1-4	TRBD1	CASSSVGTGANEKLFF	TGTGCCAGCAGTTCCGTCGGGACAGGGGCAAATGAAAAACTGTTTTTT
once	TRBV4-3	TRBJ2-7	-	CASSAARDYEQYF	TGCGCCAGCAGCGCGGCCAGGGACTACGAGCAGTACTTC
-	TRBV5-6	TRBJ1-6	-	CAGSLRSASSPLHF	TGTGCCGGCAGCTTGAGGTCAGCCTCCTCACCCCTCCACTTT
-	TRBV29-1	TRBJ2-7	-	CSVDTRPQTYEQYF	TGCAGCGTTGATACCCGCCCGCAAACCTACGAGCAGTACTTC
few	TRBV7-9	TRBJ1-1	-	CASSPGTENTEAFF	TGTGCCAGCAGCCCGGGGACGGAGAACACTGAAGCTTTCTTT
once	TRBV27	TRBJ2-3	-	CASSFRADTDTQYF	TGTGCCAGCAGTTTTAGAGCCGACACAGATACGCAGTATTTT
-	TRBV4-2	TRBJ2-7	-	CASSQPVKSYEQYF	TGTGCCAGCAGCCAACCCGTGAAGTCCTACGAGCAGTACTTC
-	TRBV19	TRBJ2-7	-	CASSKVAPSYEQYF	TGTGCCAGTAGTAAGGTCGCCCCCTCTTACGAGCAGTACTTC
-	TRBV5-1	TRBJ1-2	-	CASSLGGVYGYTF	TGCGCCAGCAGCTTGGGTGGGGTCTATGGCTACACCTTC
-	TRBV7-9	TRBJ2-7	-	CASSYGLYEQYF	TGTGCCAGCAGCTATGGGTTGTACGAGCAGTACTTC
-	TRBV7-2	TRBJ2-1	-	CASSRDAIEGEQFF	TGTGCCAGCAGCCGGGACGCGATTGAAGGTGAGCAGTTCTTC
-	TRBV6-5	TRBJ2-3	TRBD2	CASSYRAGGLDTQYF	TGTGCCAGCAGTTACAGGGCGGGGGGGCTGGATACGCAGTATTTT
-	TRBV7-8	TRBJ2-5	-	CASSPRRGGETQHF	TGTGCCAGCAGCCCTAGGAGGGGCGGAGAGACCCAGCACTTC
-	TRBV19	TRBJ1-2	-	CASSPYTFNYGYTF	TGTGCCAGTAGTCCATATACCTTTAACTATGGCTACACCTTC
-	TRBV2	TRBJ2-7	-	CASSYQGYEQYF	TGTGCCAGCAGTTACCAGGGTTACGAGCAGTACTTC
-	TRBV15	TRBJ1-4	-	CATSRGPQGSNEKLFF	TGTGCCACCAGCAGAGGACCGCAGGGGTCTAATGAAAAACTGTTTTTT
-	TRBV7-2	TRBJ2-5	-	CASSSGAVQETQYF	TGTGCCAGCAGCTCGGGGGCCGTACAAGAGACCCAGTACTTC
-	TRBV27	TRBJ1-2	-	CASSPMDSIGGYTF	TGTGCCAGCAGTCCCATGGACAGTATTGGTGGCTACACCTTC
few	TRBV6-1	TRBJ1-1	-	CASRAPQGRDTEAFF	TGTGCCAGCAGGGCCCCTCAGGGGCGCGACACTGAAGCTTTCTTT
-	TRBV10-3	TRBJ2-3	-	CATASGTDTQYF	TGTGCCACCGCGAGTGGCACAGATACGCAGTATTTT
few	TRBV6-1	TRBJ1-5	-	CASSESLGQNQPQHF	TGTGCCAGCAGTGAATCGTTAGGGCAGAATCAGCCCCAGCATTTT
-	TRBV21-1	TRBJ2-3	-	CASPRVGGQNTDTQYF	TGTGCCAGTCCCCGAGTCGGGGGACAAAACACAGATACGCAGTATTTT
-	TRBV5-1	TRBJ1-4	TRBD1	CASSQDRGDEKLFF	TGCGCCAGCAGCCAGGACAGGGGGGATGAAAAACTGTTTTTT
-	TRBV18	TRBJ2-7	TRBD2	CASSPFTSGGAYEQYF	TGTGCCAGCTCACCTTTTACTAGCGGGGGGGCCTACGAGCAGTACTTC
-	TRBV7-9	TRBJ2-7	-	CASSLGPRGSYEQYF	TGTGCCAGCAGCTTAGGACCCCGCGGAAGTTACGAGCAGTACTTC
-	TRBV28	TRBJ1-2	-	CASSQTGAGAYGYTF	TGTGCCAGCAGTCAGACCGGCGCGGGGGCCTATGGCTACACCTTC
-	TRBV2	TRBJ2-7	-	CASSDQGKGYEQYF	TGTGCCAGCAGTGACCAAGGGAAGGGCTACGAGCAGTACTTC
-	TRBV6-4	TRBJ1-2	-	CASSPFSRGDYGYTF	TGTGCCAGCAGTCCCTTTTCGAGAGGGGACTATGGCTACACCTTC
once	TRBV7-2	TRBJ2-1	-	CASSLAHGGQFF	TGTGCCAGCAGCTTAGCGCATGGAGGGCAGTTCTTC
once	TRBV9	TRBJ1-4	TRBD1	CASSVGDSSEKLFF	TGTGCCAGCAGCGTAGGGGACAGCAGTGAAAAACTGTTTTTT
-	TRBV5-1	TRBJ2-7	TRBD2	CASSGGGDSEQYF	TGCGCCAGCAGCGGCGGGGGGGATAGCGAGCAGTACTTC
-	TRBV6-4	TRBJ2-7	-	CASSSHWGTAYEQYF	TGTGCCAGCAGCTCCCATTGGGGCACCGCCTACGAGCAGTACTTC
-	TRBV5-1	TRBJ1-6	TRBD1	CASSQTGINSPLHF	TGCGCCAGCAGCCAGACAGGGATCAATTCACCCCTCCACTTT
-	TRBV7-3	TRBJ1-3	-	CASSLNTIYF	TGTGCCAGCAGCTTAAACACCATATATTTT
-	TRBV27	TRBJ1-6	-	CASSLSWQGRSPLHF	TGTGCCAGCAGTTTATCTTGGCAGGGGCGGTCACCCCTCCACTTT
-	TRBV7-6	TRBJ2-3	-	CASSLTSNTQYF	TGTGCCAGCAGCTTAACATCCAATACGCAGTATTTT
-	TRBV29-1	TRBJ2-1	-	CSVEGWAHLSYNEQFF	TGCAGCGTTGAAGGTTGGGCTCATCTCTCCTACAATGAGCAGTTCTTC
-	TRBV28	TRBJ1-6	-	CASSPLESSYNSPLHF	TGTGCCAGCAGTCCGCTAGAAAGCTCCTATAATTCACCCCTCCACTTT
-	TRBV7-3	TRBJ1-2	-	CASSAGPAYGYTF	TGTGCCAGCAGCGCTGGTCCTGCCTATGGCTACACCTTC
medium-sized	TRBV18	TRBJ1-3	-	CASSPVQGSVYF	TGTGCCAGCTCACCAGTCCAGGGATCCGTATATTTT